The 28 T cell receptor beta chains given below trace back to one sample, sequenced in a study of blood T cell repertoires in COVID-19. Sequenced by immunoSEQ multiplex PCR; TCRdb stores in-frame clones only, minus some. The table includes some 240,000 clones, nearly 90% detected once. Sequencing input: peripheral blood. Receptors were obtained from a woman in her sixties with COVID-19, enrolled during active disease.

This rearrangement joins TRBV19 to TRBJ2-3; D is perhaps TRBD2 (6 bases). The CDR3 extends over 15 amino acids. The V end lost 4 bases, the J end lost 1 base, and 12 bases lay between the germline ends. Germline V lookup: CDR1 LNHDA, CDR2 SQIVND (reference sequence). CDR3 DNA sequence: TGTGCCAGTAGTAGGGGCGGGGAGGGCACAGATACGCAGTATTTT. This codes for CASSRGGEGTDTQYF.

The rearrangement joins TRBV6-2 or TRBV6-3 to TRBJ1-1; 10 bases match TRBD1. The germline CDR1 and CDR2 sequences are MNHEY and SVGEGT. The V gene end was trimmed by 5 bases and the J gene end by 3 bases; junction bases not matched to a gene: 9. The CDR3 contains 16 residues. The CDR3 coding sequence is TGTGCCAGCAGTCATGAGACAGGGGGCAAGGACACTGAAGCTTTCTTT. This sequence encodes CASSHETGGKDTEAFF.

This CDR3 is CASSLGDNRAFF. The DNA of the CDR3 is TGTGCCAGCAGCTTGGGGGACAATCGGGCTTTCTTT. The chain uses TRBV7-9 and TRBJ1-1; a possible D gene is TRBD1 (6 bases). Trimming stripped 3 bases from V and 11 bases from J, with 13 bases between. The CDR3 contains 12 residues. Per the germline V gene, CDR1 is SEHNR and CDR2 is FQNEAQ (reference sequence).

The chain employs TRBV7-2 and TRBJ1-2, with TRBD1 matching 8 bases. J gave up 4 bases and V 8 bases, and 12 bases lay outside the gene matches. Germline V gene sequence: CDR1 SGHTA, CDR2 FQGNSA. The CDR3 runs to 15 residues. The CDR3 DNA is TGTGCCAGCCAAGCCCAGGGGGCGAATACCTATGGCTACACCTTC. Its translation: CASQAQGANTYGYTF.

Only one count was recorded for this clone. The chain has TRBV5-1 and TRBJ2-7, with 10 bases aligning to TRBD2. V shed 1 base, J shed 3 bases, and the junction held 4 bases outside the gene matches. In germline, CDR1 is SGHRS, CDR2 YFSETQ. CDR3 length: 15 amino acids. The CDR3 nucleotides read TGCGCCAGCAGCTTGATTTCTAGCGGGAGCTACGAGCAGTACTTC. It is translated as CASSLISSGSYEQYF.

The rearrangement joins TRBV6-6 to TRBJ2-7, with 8 positions matching TRBD2. The V segment lost 6 bases and the J segment 12 bases; nucleotides outside the gene matches: 10. Germline V lookup: CDR1 MNHNY, CDR2 SVGAGI (reference sequence). The CDR3 has 12 residues. CDR3 residues: CASSHGGGRGYF. DNA of the CDR3: TGTGCCAGCAGCCACGGGGGGGGCCGCGGGTACTTC.

The chain combines TRBV25-1 with TRBJ1-2, with 7 bases that match TRBD1. Germline values: CDR1 MGHDK, CDR2 SYGVNS. The CDR3 length is 14 residues. The V and J ends lost 6 bases and 0 bases, in that order; junction bases with no gene match: 4. The CDR3 bases are TGTGCCAGCAGCTTGACAGGGACTAACTATGGCTACACCTTC. Its protein is CASSLTGTNYGYTF.

The CDR3 spells CASSRRPDRGEQYF. CDR3 nucleotide sequence: TGTGCCAGCAGTAGGAGGCCAGACAGGGGCGAGCAGTACTTC. The V gene is TRBV6-5, the J gene TRBJ2-7; TRBD1 agrees at 8 bases. The CDR3 extends over 14 amino acids. CDR1 is MNHEY, CDR2 SVGAGI, per germline. Trimming removed 5 bases from V and 6 bases from J; junction bases left unmatched: 9.

The chain employs TRBV12-3 or TRBV12-4 and TRBJ1-1; tentatively, D is TRBD1 (6 bases). V shed 3 bases and J shed 6 bases, with 11 bases lying between them. This CDR3 has 13 amino acids. CDR3 region: CASSLQGRPEAFF. DNA for the CDR3: TGTGCCAGCAGTTTGCAGGGGCGGCCTGAAGCTTTCTTT.

The chain employs TRBV2 and TRBJ1-5; 8 bases align to TRBD1. This CDR3 contains 16 residues. J lost 1 base, V lost 6 bases, and 8 bases had no gene match. From germline, CDR1 is SNHLY and CDR2 FYNNEI. This CDR3 is CASSLQGGLSNQPQHF. CDR3 DNA sequence: TGTGCCAGCAGCCTACAGGGGGGTTTAAGCAATCAGCCCCAGCATTTT.

The V and J genes are TRBV5-4 and TRBJ1-2, with D perhaps matching TRBD1 (5 bases). V gave up 0 bases and J gave up 0 bases, with 15 bases separating them. Germline V gene sequence: CDR1 SGHNT, CDR2 YYREEE (reference sequence). The CDR3 extends over 17 amino acids. This CDR3 is CASSLGRGERANYGYTF. CDR3 sequence (DNA): TGTGCCAGCAGCTTGGGCCGGGGGGAAAGAGCTAACTATGGCTACACCTTC.

J is TRBJ2-5 and V is TRBV9, with 9 bases aligning to TRBD1. This CDR3 contains 14 residues. Germline loops: CDR1 SGDLS, CDR2 YYNGEE. J lost 7 bases, V lost 3 bases, and 7 bases had no gene match. The CDR3 region has the DNA TGTGCCAGCAGCGGAGGACAGGGGAGATCGACCCAGTACTTC. Protein: CASSGGQGRSTQYF.

The chain combines TRBV3-1 (or the pseudogene TRBV3-2) with TRBJ1-4, with TRBD1 as a possible D gene (6 bases). Germline CDR1 is LGHDT and CDR2 is YNNKEL (reference sequence). V was cut by 6 bases and J by 8 bases, with 16 bases left in between. The CDR3 is 14 amino acids. CDR3 nucleotide sequence: TGTGCCAGCAGGGCGCAGGGGCGAGGGGAAAAACTGTTTTTT. Residues: CASRAQGRGEKLFF.

The CDR3 loop reads CASSLGVAGEPDTQYF. In DNA, the CDR3 is TGTGCCAGCAGCTTAGGGGTAGCGGGGGAACCAGATACGCAGTATTTT. V gene TRBV7-2 combines with J gene TRBJ2-3, with 9 bases identical to TRBD2. Per germline, CDR1 SGHTA and CDR2 FQGNSA. This CDR3 is 16 amino acids long. With V trimmed by 1 base and J by 4 bases, 6 bases remained unmatched.

V and J are TRBV7-2 and TRBJ2-1; 10 nucleotides align to TRBD2. In germline, CDR1 is SGHTA, CDR2 FQGNSA. V lost 2 bases and J lost 10; bases outside the gene matches: 8. The CDR3 has 15 residues. This chain's CDR3 is CASSLSQRGGTEQFF. The CDR3, as DNA: TGTGCCAGCAGCTTAAGTCAGCGGGGGGGCACCGAGCAGTTCTTC.

This sequence joins TRBV7-2 and TRBJ2-1; D gene ambiguous. This CDR3 region has 15 residues. Germline assignment: CDR1 SGHTA and CDR2 FQGNSA. The V gene lost 6 bases and the J gene lost 0 bases, with 12 bases spanning the gap. CDR3 sequence (DNA): TGTGCCAGCAGTTCGGTGCCTATCTCCTACAATGAGCAGTTCTTC. Protein product: CASSSVPISYNEQFF.

In its sample, this clone was seen a few times. V gene TRBV5-1 combines with J gene TRBJ1-4; 7 bases fit TRBD1. The germline V gene has CDR1 SGHRS and CDR2 YFSETQ. The CDR3 spans 14 residues. V trimming: 4 bases; J trimming: 8 bases; junction bases outside the gene matches: 8. The DNA for the CDR3 is TGCGCCAGCAGCGACAGGGTAGGCGAGGAAAAACTGTTTTTT. Translation gives CASSDRVGEEKLFF.

This clone was seen a handful of times. The gene calls are TRBV12-3 or TRBV12-4 and TRBJ1-5, with D perhaps matching TRBD1 (5 bases). CDR3 length: 13 amino acids. The V gene lost 8 bases and the J gene lost 4 bases, with 12 bases spanning the gap. CDR3 nucleotides: TGTGCCAGCTCCCGGACACTTAATCAGCCCCAGCATTTT. It is translated as CASSRTLNQPQHF.

This CDR3 reads CASSLGTLGSKTGELFF. DNA for the CDR3: TGCGCCAGCAGCCTTGGGACTCTGGGCTCAAAAACCGGGGAGCTGTTTTTT. The V gene is TRBV5-1, the J gene TRBJ2-2; the D gene is possibly TRBD2 (6 bases). The V end lost 4 bases, the J end lost 5 bases, and 21 bases lay between the germline ends. The germline CDR1 and CDR2 sequences are SGHRS and YFSETQ. The CDR3 consists of 17 residues. Full variable domain (missing parts from reference TRBV5-1 and TRBJ2-2): KAGVTQTPRYLIKTRGQQVTLSCSPISGHRSVSWYQQTPGQGLQFLFEYFSETQRNKGNFPGRFSGRQFSNSRSEMNVSTLELGDSALYLCASSLGTLGSKTGELFFGEGSRLTVL.

V is TRBV7-2 and J is TRBJ2-7; D possibly corresponds to TRBD1 (6 bases). Germline values: CDR1 SGHTA, CDR2 FQGNSA. V dropped 5 bases and J dropped 0 bases, with 14 bases sitting between them. There are 15 residues in the CDR3. The DNA for the CDR3 is TGTGCCAGCAGCCCGGTCGGGACAAGCTCCTACGAGCAGTACTTC. Its translation: CASSPVGTSSYEQYF. Full variable domain (rest looked up from reference TRBV7-2 and TRBJ2-7): GAGVSQSPSNKVTEKGKDVELRCDPISGHTALYWYRQSLGQGLEFLIYFQGNSAPDKSGLPSDRFSAERTGGSVSTLTIQRTQQEDSAVYLCASSPVGTSSYEQYFGPGTRLTVT.

The chain employs TRBV3-1 (or the pseudogene TRBV3-2) and TRBJ2-6; D unclear. The germline V gene has CDR1 LGHDT and CDR2 YNNKEL (reference sequence). V gave up 6 bases and J gave up 0 bases, with 3 bases separating them. This CDR3 comprises 13 residues. The CDR3 region is CASRASGANVLTF. Here the CDR3 DNA reads TGTGCCAGCAGGGCCTCTGGGGCCAACGTCCTGACTTTC.

The J gene is TRBJ2-7, the V gene TRBV30; maybe TRBD1 (6 bases). CDR3 length: 13 amino acids. Germline CDR1 is GTSNPN and CDR2 is SVGIG (reference sequence). V lost 7 bases and J 2 bases, leaving 15 bases between the germline ends. CDR3 sequence reads: CASRPGQAYEQYF. The CDR3 DNA is TGTGCCTCCCGACCGGGACAAGCCTACGAGCAGTACTTC. The variable domain in full, with the rest retrieved from reference TRBV30 and TRBJ2-7, is SQTIHQWPATLVQPVGSPLSLECTVEGTSNPNLYWYRQAAGRGLQLLFYSVGIGQISSEVPQNLSASRPQDRQFILSSKKLLLSDSGFYLCASRPGQAYEQYFGPGTRLTVT.

The count of this clone is one. CDR3 sequence (DNA): TGTGCCAGCAGTGAATCCGGAGGGAGACTGGGCGCTTTCTTT. Residues: CASSESGGRLGAFF. The rearrangement links TRBV2 to TRBJ1-1; D unclear. The CDR3 is 14 amino acids. Trimming left V 2 bases short and J 11 bases short, with 18 bases between. In germline, CDR1 is SNHLY, CDR2 FYNNEI.

The chain uses TRBV6-6 and TRBJ1-1, with a weak D call TRBD1 (6 bases). This CDR3 contains 14 residues. Germline V lookup: CDR1 MNHNY, CDR2 SVGAGI (reference sequence). Deletions cut 0 bases from V and 1 base from J, with 6 bases between. The CDR3, as DNA: TGTGCCAGCAGTTACTCCAGGGGGAACACTGAAGCTTTCTTT. Amino acids: CASSYSRGNTEAFF.

J is TRBJ1-5 and V is TRBV5-1, with D tentatively TRBD1 (5 bases). V shed 1 base and J shed 1 base, with 9 bases lying between them. The CDR3 totals 15 residues. Germline CDR1 SGHRS, CDR2 YFSETQ. CDR3 amino acids: CASSLWGGSNQPQHF. The CDR3 nucleotides are TGCGCCAGCAGCTTGTGGGGGGGGAGCAATCAGCCCCAGCATTTT.

The chain has TRBV3-1 (or the pseudogene TRBV3-2) and TRBJ1-2; D may be TRBD1 (5 bases). CDR1 and CDR2 (germline): LGHDT, YNNKEL (reference sequence). The CDR3 runs 17 residues. Trimming removed 0 bases from V and 2 bases from J, with 16 bases in between. CDR3 nucleotides: TGTGCCAGCAGCCAAGATGCTCGGGGGGGTACCAACTATGGCTACACCTTC. Translated, it gives CASSQDARGGTNYGYTF.

The rearrangement uses TRBV15 and TRBJ1-4, with D possibly TRBD1 on 6 matching bases. Per the germline V gene, CDR1 is LNHNV and CDR2 is YYDKDF (reference sequence). Trimming left V 0 bases short and J 8 bases short, with 16 bases between. The CDR3 spans 16 residues. CDR3 residues: CATSRDSTGRGEKLFF. The CDR3 nucleotides read TGTGCCACCAGCAGAGATTCGACAGGAAGGGGGGAAAAACTGTTTTTT.

This sequence joins TRBV5-1 and TRBJ1-1; 9 nucleotides match TRBD1. CDR1 is SGHRS and CDR2 is YFSETQ in the germline V gene. The CDR3 runs 14 residues. The junction had 5 bases not matched to a gene; V was cut back by 3 bases and J by 5 bases. CDR3 in amino acids: CASSWTGEDTEAFF. CDR3 bases: TGCGCCAGCAGCTGGACAGGGGAAGATACTGAAGCTTTCTTT.